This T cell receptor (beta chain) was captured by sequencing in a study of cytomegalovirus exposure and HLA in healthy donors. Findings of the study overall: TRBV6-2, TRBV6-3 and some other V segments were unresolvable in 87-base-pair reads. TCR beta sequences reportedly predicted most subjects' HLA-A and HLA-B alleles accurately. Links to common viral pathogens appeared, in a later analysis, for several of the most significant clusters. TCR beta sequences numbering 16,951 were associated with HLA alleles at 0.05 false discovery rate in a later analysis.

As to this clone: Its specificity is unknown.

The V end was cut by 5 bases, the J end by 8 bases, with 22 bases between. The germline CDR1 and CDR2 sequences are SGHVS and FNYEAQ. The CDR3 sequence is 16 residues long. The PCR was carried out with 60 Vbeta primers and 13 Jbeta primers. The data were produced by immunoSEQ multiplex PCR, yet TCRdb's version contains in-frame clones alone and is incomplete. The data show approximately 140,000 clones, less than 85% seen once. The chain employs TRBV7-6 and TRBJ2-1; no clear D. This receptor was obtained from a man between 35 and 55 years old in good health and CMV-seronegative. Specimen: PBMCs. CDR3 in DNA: TGTGCCAGCAGCACCCCGTTTGCGAGAGTAATCGATGAGCAGTTCTTC. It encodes CASSTPFARVIDEQFF.